This TCR beta chain stems from a study of shared clonotypes between healthy human individuals. For the study at large: The cohort comprised a couple of women and a few men. Their ages spanned 18 to 49 years.

CDR1 and CDR2 from the germline V gene are SGHTA and FQGNSA. There are 15 residues in the CDR3. Data came from immunoSEQ multiplex PCR; TCRdb stores just in-frame clones and leaves some out. The table has 400,000 to 600,000 clones, about 96% seen once. The gene calls are TRBV7-2 and TRBJ2-5; possibly TRBD2 for D (6 bases). The DNA end is more similar to TRBJ2-7, so the J call may be wrong. The clonotype comes from a woman in her 30s in good health. Sequencing input: naive CD4+ T cells sorted from blood. Subset here: CD45RA+ positively selected. The CDR3 is CASSLLTGGTYEQYF. CDR3 bases: TGTGCCAGCAGCTTATTAACCGGAGGGACCTACGAGCAGTACTTC.